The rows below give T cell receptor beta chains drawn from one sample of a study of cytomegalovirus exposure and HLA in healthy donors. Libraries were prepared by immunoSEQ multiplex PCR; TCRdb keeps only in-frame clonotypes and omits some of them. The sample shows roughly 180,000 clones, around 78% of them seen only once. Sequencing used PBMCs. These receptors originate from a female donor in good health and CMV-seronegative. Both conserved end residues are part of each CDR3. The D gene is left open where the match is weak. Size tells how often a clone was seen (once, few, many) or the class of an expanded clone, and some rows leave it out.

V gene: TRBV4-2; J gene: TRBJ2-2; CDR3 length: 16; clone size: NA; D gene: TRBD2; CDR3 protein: CASSPVSGGGTGELFF; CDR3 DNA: TGTGCCAGCAGCCCCGTCTCGGGGGGAGGAACCGGGGAGCTGTTTTTT
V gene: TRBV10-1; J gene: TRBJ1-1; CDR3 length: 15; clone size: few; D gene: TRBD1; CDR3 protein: CASRYPGTVNTEAFF; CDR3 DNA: TGCGCCAGCAGATACCCCGGGACAGTGAACACTGAAGCTTTCTTT
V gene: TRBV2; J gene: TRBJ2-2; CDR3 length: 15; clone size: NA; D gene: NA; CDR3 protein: CASMGTSGNTGELFF; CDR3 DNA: TGTGCCAGCATGGGTACGAGCGGTAACACCGGGGAGCTGTTTTTT
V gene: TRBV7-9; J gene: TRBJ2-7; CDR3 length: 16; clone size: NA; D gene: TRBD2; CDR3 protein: CASSYRLALNHYEQYF; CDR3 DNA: TGTGCCAGCAGCTACCGACTAGCCCTGAATCACTACGAGCAGTACTTC
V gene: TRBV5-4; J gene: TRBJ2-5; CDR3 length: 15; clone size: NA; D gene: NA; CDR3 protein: CASSPEGGQQETQYF; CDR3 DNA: TGTGCCAGCAGCCCGGAGGGCGGGCAACAAGAGACCCAGTACTTC
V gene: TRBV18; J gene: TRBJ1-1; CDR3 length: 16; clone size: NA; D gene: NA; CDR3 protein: CASSSQPWGSNTEAFF; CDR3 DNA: TGTGCCAGCTCATCTCAACCCTGGGGCAGCAACACTGAAGCTTTCTTT
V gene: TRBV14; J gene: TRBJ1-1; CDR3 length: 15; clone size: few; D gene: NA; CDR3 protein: CASSDRTVTNTEAFF; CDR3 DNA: TGTGCCAGCAGCGACAGGACAGTGACGAACACTGAAGCTTTCTTT
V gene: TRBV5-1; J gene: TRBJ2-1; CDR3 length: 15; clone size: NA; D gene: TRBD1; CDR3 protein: CASSPRQGLYNEQFF; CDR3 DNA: TGCGCCAGCAGTCCTCGACAGGGGCTCTACAATGAGCAGTTCTTC
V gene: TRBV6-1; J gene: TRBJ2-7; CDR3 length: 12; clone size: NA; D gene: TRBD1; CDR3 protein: CASSRDRYEQYF; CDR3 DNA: TGTGCCAGCAGCCGGGACAGATACGAGCAGTACTTC
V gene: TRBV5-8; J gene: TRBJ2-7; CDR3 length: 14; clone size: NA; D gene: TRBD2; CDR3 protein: CASRLAGFSYEQYF; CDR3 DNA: TGTGCCAGCAGACTAGCGGGGTTTTCCTACGAGCAGTACTTC
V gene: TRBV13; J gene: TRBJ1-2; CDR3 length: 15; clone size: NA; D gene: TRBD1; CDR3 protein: CASSPTGGEDYGYTF; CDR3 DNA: TGTGCCAGCAGCCCAACAGGGGGCGAGGACTATGGCTACACCTTC
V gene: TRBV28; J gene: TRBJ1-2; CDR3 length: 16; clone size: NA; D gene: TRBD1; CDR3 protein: CASSFWDRVTNYGYTF; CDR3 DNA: TGTGCCAGCAGTTTTTGGGACAGGGTAACTAACTATGGCTACACCTTC
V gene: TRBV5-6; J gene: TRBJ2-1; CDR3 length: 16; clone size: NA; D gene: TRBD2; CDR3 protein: CASSPAGSGGPNEQFF; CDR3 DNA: TGTGCCAGCAGCCCCGCCGGGTCGGGAGGCCCAAATGAGCAGTTCTTC
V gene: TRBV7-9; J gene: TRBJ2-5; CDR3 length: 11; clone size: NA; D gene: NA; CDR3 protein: CASSLSGQQYF; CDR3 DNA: TGTGCCAGCAGCTTATCTGGTCAGCAGTACTTC
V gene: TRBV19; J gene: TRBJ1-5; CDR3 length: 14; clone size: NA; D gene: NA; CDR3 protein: CASSIGQVNQPQHF; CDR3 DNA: TGTGCCAGTAGTATAGGACAGGTTAATCAGCCCCAGCATTTT
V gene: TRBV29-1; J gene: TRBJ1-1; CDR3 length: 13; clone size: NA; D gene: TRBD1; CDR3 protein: CSVVIQGGAEAFF; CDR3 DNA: TGCAGCGTTGTGATACAGGGGGGAGCGGAAGCTTTCTTT
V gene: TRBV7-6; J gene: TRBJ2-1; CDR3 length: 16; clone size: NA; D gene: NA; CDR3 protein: CASSWTGTRAGGKQFF; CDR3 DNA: TGTGCCAGCAGCTGGACGGGGACCCGGGCAGGAGGGAAGCAGTTCTTC
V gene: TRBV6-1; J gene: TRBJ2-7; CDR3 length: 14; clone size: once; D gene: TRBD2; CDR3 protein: CASSVSGGAYEQYF; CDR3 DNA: TGTGCCAGCAGTGTTAGCGGGGGGGCTTACGAGCAGTACTTC
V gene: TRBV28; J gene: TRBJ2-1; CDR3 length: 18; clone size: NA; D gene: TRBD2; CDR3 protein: CASRRRGLAGEIYNEQFF; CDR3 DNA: TGTGCCAGCCGGAGAAGGGGGCTAGCGGGAGAAATCTACAATGAGCAGTTCTTC
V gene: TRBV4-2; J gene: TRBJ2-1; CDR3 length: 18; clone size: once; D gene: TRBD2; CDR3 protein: CASSQAPPTSGRFYEQFF; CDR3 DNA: TGTGCCAGCAGCCAAGCTCCCCCCACTAGCGGGAGATTCTATGAGCAGTTCTTC
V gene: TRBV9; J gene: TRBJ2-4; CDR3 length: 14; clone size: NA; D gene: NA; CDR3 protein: CASSLGLNKNIQYF; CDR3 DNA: TGTGCCAGCAGCCTAGGACTAAACAAAAACATTCAGTACTTC
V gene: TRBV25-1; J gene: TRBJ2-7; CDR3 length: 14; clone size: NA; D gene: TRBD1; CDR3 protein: CASSAGTGPYEQYF; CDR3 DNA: TGTGCCAGCAGTGCCGGGACAGGGCCCTACGAGCAGTACTTC
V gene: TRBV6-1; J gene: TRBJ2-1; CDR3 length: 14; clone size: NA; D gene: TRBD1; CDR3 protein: CASSVQGVYNEQFF; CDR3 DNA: TGTGCCAGCAGTGTACAGGGGGTGTACAATGAGCAGTTCTTC
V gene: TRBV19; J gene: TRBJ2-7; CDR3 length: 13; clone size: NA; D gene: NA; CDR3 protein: CASSPEGFHEQYF; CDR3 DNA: TGTGCCAGTAGTCCCGAGGGATTCCACGAGCAGTACTTC
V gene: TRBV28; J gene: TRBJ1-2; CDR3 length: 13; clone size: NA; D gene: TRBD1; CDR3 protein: CATFETGARAGTF; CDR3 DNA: TGTGCCACCTTCGAAACAGGGGCCCGGGCGGGGACCTTC
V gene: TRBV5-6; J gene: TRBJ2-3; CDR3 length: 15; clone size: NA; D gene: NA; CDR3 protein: CASSLGGGLADTQYF; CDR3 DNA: TGTGCCAGCAGCTTGGGGGGAGGACTGGCAGATACGCAGTATTTT
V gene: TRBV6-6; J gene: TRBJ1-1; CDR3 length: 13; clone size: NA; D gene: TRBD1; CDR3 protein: CASSPGTDTEAFF; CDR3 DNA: TGTGCCAGCAGCCCAGGGACAGACACTGAAGCTTTCTTT
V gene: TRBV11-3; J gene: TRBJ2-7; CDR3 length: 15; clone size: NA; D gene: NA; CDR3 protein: CASSLVSGAGNEQYF; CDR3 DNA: TGTGCCAGCAGCTTAGTATCTGGGGCAGGTAACGAGCAGTACTTC
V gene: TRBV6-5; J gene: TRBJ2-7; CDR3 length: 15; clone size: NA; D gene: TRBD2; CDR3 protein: CASSYSVAGVGTQIF; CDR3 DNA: TGTGCCAGCAGTTACTCGGTAGCGGGAGTCGGGACGCAGATCTTC
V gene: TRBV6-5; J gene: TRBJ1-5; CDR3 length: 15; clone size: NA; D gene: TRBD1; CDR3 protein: CASSYPVRGHQPQHF; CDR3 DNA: TGTGCCAGCAGTTACCCCGTGAGGGGGCACCAGCCCCAGCATTTT
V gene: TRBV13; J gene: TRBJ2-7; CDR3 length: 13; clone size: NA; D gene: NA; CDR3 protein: CASSLESAYEQYF; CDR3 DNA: TGTGCCAGCAGCTTAGAATCGGCCTACGAGCAGTACTTC
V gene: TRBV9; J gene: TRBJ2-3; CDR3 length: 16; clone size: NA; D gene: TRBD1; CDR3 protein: CASSVGGTGSTDTQYF; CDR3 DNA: TGTGCCAGCAGCGTAGGAGGGACAGGGAGCACAGATACGCAGTATTTT
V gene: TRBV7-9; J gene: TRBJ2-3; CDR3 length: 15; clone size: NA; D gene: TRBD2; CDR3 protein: CASSTGLAGADTQYF; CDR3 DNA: TGTGCCAGCAGCACCGGACTAGCGGGAGCAGATACGCAGTATTTT
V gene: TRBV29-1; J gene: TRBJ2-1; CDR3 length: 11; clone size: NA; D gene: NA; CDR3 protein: CSVVITGEQFF; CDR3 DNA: TGCAGCGTTGTAATAACGGGGGAGCAGTTCTTC
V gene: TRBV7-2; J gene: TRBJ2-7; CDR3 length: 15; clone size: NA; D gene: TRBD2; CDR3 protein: CASSLPGLGLYEQYF; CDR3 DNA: TGTGCCAGCAGCTTACCGGGACTAGGTTTGTACGAGCAGTACTTC
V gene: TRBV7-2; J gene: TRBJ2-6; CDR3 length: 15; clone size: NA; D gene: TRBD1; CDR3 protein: CASSLGGSGANGLTF; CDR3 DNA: TGTGCCAGCAGTTTAGGGGGCTCTGGGGCCAACGGCCTGACTTTC
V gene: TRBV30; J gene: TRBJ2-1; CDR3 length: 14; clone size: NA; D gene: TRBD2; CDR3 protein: CAWSVGTSGRKQFF; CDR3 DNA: TGTGCCTGGAGTGTAGGCACTAGCGGGAGAAAACAGTTCTTC
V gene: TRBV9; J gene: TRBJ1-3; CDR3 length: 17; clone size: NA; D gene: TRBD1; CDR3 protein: CVSSKNSRGFSGNTIYF; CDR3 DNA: TGTGTCAGCAGTAAAAATAGCAGGGGGTTCTCTGGAAACACCATATATTTT
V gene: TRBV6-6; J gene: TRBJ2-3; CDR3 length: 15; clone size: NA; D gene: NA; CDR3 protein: CASSYRDLVGDTQYF; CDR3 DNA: TGTGCCAGCAGTTACCGGGACTTAGTGGGAGATACGCAGTATTTT
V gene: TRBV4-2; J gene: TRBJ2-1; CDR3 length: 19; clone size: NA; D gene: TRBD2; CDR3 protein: CASSQRGTSGGLVYNEQFF; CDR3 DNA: TGTGCCAGCAGCCAAAGGGGGACTAGCGGGGGCCTTGTCTACAATGAGCAGTTCTTC
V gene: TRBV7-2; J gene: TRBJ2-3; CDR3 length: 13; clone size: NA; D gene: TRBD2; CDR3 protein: CASSFPLAGDKYF; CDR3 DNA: TGTGCCAGCAGCTTCCCATTAGCGGGAGACAAGTATTTT
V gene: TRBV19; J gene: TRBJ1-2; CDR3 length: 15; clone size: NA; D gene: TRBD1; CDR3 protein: CASSIATGQPYGYTF; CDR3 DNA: TGTGCCAGTAGTATAGCCACGGGACAGCCCTATGGCTACACCTTC
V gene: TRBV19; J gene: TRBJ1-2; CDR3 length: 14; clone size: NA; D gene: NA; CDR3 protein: CASSIGVSSYGYTF; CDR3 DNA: TGTGCCAGTAGTATTGGAGTCAGTAGCTATGGCTACACCTTC
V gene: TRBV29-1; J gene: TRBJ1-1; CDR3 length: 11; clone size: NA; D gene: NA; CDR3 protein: CSAKKPTEAFF; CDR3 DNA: TGCAGCGCCAAAAAGCCCACTGAAGCTTTCTTT
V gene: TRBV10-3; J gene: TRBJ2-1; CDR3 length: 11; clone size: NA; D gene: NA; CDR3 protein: CAIRQGNEQFF; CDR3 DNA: TGTGCCATCAGACAGGGAAATGAGCAGTTCTTC
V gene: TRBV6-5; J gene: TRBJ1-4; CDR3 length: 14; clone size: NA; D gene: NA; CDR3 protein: CASLSATTNEKLFF; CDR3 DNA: TGTGCCAGCCTCAGTGCAACAACTAATGAAAAACTGTTTTTT
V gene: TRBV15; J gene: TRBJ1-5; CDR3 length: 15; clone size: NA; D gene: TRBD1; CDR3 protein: CATSRSGQGVQPQHF; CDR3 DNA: TGTGCCACCAGCAGATCGGGACAGGGCGTACAGCCCCAGCATTTT
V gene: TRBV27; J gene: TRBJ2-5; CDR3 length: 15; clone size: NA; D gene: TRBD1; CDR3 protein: CASSLSLAGGKTQYF; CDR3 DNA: TGTGCCAGCAGTTTATCGTTGGCAGGGGGTAAGACCCAGTACTTC
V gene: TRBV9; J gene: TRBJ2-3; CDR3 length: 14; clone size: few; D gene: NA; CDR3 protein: CASSVDSGLDTQYF; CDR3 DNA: TGTGCCAGCAGCGTCGATAGCGGATTAGACACGCAGTATTTT
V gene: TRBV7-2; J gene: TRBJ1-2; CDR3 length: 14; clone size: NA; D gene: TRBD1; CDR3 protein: CASTLAGTEYGYTF; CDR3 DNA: TGTGCCAGCACCCTAGCCGGGACAGAATATGGCTACACCTTC
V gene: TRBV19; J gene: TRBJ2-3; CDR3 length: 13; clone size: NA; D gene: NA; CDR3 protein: CASSRGNTDTQYF; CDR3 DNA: TGTGCCAGTAGTCGGGGGAACACAGATACGCAGTATTTT
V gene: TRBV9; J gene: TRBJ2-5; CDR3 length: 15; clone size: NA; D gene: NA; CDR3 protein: CASSALGLLQETQYF; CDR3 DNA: TGTGCCAGCAGCGCCCTAGGTCTTTTACAAGAGACCCAGTACTTC
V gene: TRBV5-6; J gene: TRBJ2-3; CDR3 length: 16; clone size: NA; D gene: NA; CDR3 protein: CASSLVTRRGPDTQYF; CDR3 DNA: TGTGCCAGCAGCTTGGTTACTAGGAGGGGCCCAGATACGCAGTATTTT
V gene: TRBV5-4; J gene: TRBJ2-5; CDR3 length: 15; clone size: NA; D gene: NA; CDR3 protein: CASSLPGNRLETQYF; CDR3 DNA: TGTGCCAGCAGCTTGCCGGGGAACCGGCTTGAGACCCAGTACTTC
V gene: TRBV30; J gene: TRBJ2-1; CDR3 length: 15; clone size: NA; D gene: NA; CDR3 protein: CAWSFGQGTHNEQFF; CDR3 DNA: TGTGCCTGGAGTTTCGGGCAGGGGACCCACAATGAGCAGTTCTTC